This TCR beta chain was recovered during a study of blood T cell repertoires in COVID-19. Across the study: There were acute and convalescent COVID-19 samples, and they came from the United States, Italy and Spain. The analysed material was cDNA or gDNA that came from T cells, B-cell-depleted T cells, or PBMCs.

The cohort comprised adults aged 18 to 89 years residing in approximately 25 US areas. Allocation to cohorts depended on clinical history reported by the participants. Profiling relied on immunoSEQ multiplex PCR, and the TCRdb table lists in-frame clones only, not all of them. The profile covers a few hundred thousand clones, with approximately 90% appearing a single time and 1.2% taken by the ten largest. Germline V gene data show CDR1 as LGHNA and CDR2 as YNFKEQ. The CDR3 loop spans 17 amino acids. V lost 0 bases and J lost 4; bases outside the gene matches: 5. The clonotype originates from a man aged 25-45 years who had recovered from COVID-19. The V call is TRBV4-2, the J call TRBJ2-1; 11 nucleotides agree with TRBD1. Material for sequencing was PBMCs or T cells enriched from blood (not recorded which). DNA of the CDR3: TGTGCCAGCAGCCAAGAAATCGGGACAGGGGGATACAATGAGCAGTTCTTC. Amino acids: CASSQEIGTGGYNEQFF.